The 21 T cell receptor beta chains below all came from one sample that was sequenced in a study of T cells in Graves' hyperthyroidism and ophthalmopathy. The TCR beta CDR3 regions underwent amplification using RNA transcripts as the source. HTBI primers were used for first-round RT-PCR of the TCR CDR3. TCRdb ran MiXCR on the multiplex PCR reads and lists one entry per CDR3 protein. Here the sample spans roughly 93,000 distinct CDR3 sequences, around 42% being singletons. Sequenced input: peripheral blood or thyroid tissue (not recorded which). All receptors derive from a woman between 25 and 40 years old with Graves' hyperthyroidism.

The J gene is TRBJ1-1, the V gene TRBV2; D might be TRBD1 (5 bases). CDR3 length: 12 residues. The germline V gene encodes CDR1 SNHLY and CDR2 FYNNEI. The CDR3 sequence: CAKVLGGTEAFF. The CDR3 region has the DNA TGTGCTAAAGTCTTGGGGGGTACTGAAGCTTTCTTT.

This clonotype has ten or more counts. The rearrangement joins TRBV5-1 to TRBJ2-7; D unclear. The germline V gene has CDR1 SGHRS and CDR2 YFSETQ. Trimming removed 2 bases at V and 4 bases at J, with 13 bases between. The CDR3 has 14 amino acids. CDR3 sequence: CASSFYGQSYEQYF. In DNA form, the CDR3 reads TGCGCCAGCAGCTTCTATGGGCAGTCGTACGAGCAGTACTTC.

Ten or more counts support this clonotype. The rearrangement uses TRBV7-9 and TRBJ1-1; D remains unclear. V lost 5 bases, J lost 6 bases, and 10 bases lay in between. The CDR3 contains 12 residues. From germline, CDR1 is SEHNR and CDR2 FQNEAQ (reference sequence). In nucleotides, the CDR3 is TGTGCCAGCAGCCAGGAGAGTCCTGAAGCTTTCTTT. It translates to CASSQESPEAFF.

Concerning this clonotype: This may arise from a read error, as a much more abundant clone is one base away. The gene calls are TRBV6-5 and TRBJ1-1; 8 nucleotides match TRBD1. This CDR3 has 13 amino acids. V was pared by 8 bases and J by 9 bases, with 11 bases of the junction left unmatched. The germline V gene has CDR1 MNHEY and CDR2 SVGAGI. Written as DNA, the CDR3 is TGTGCCAGCTGTCCAGGGGGCGGGAGGCAAGCTTTCTTT. It encodes CASCPGGGRQAFF.

The V and J genes are TRBV2 and TRBJ1-1; tentatively, D is TRBD1 (5 bases). The CDR3 is 16 amino acids. Germline V gene data show CDR1 as SNHLY and CDR2 as FYNNEI. Trimming took off 8 bases at V and 4 bases at J, with 23 bases between the two ends. CDR3 region: CASALGAGGASTEAFF. CDR3 DNA: TGTGCCAGCGCCCTCGGGGCGGGGGGAGCGAGCACTGAAGCTTTCTTT.

The sample holds many counts of this clonotype. CDR3 sequence (DNA): TGCGCCAGCAGCCTGCCATTCACAGGGGTTCCCGGGGAGCTGTTTTTT. Protein product: CASSLPFTGVPGELFF. This sequence joins TRBV5-1 and TRBJ2-2; 7 nucleotides agree with TRBD1. Losses at the gene ends were 4 bases for V and 6 bases for J; bases not matched to a gene: 12. Germline-derived CDR1 and CDR2 are SGHRS and YFSETQ. This CDR3 spans 16 amino acids.

This clonotype was counted many times. V is TRBV24-1 and J is TRBJ2-2; D is unclear. V shed 4 bases and J shed 7 bases, with 12 bases lying between them. Germline V CDR1 and CDR2: KGHDR, SFDVKD. The CDR3 is 14 residues long. Written as DNA, the CDR3 is TGTGCCACCAGTGAATTTCCCGAGAACGGGGAGCTGTTTTTT. Translation gives CATSEFPENGELFF.

This clonotype has a count of ten or more. A much larger clone lies a single base off, so this may be a read error. The gene calls are TRBV9 and TRBJ2-5; D uncertain. The germline V gene encodes CDR1 SGDLS and CDR2 YYNGEE. This CDR3 contains 15 residues. This chain's CDR3 is CASSVGLMYQKTQYF. In DNA, the CDR3 is TGTGCCAGCAGCGTAGGGCTAATGTACCAAAAGACCCAGTACTTC.

In its sample, this clonotype was seen many times. This chain connects TRBV6-5 to TRBJ1-1; D not resolved. The CDR3 is 14 amino acids. V gave up 5 bases and J gave up 0 bases, with 10 bases separating them. Germline V gene data show CDR1 as MNHEY and CDR2 as SVGAGI. The CDR3 DNA reads TGTGCCAGCAGTCGAAGCACCCTGAACACTGAAGCTTTCTTT. Amino acid sequence: CASSRSTLNTEAFF.

V usage is TRBV2 and J usage is TRBJ2-5; TRBD1 agrees at 10 bases. Germline V CDR1 and CDR2: SNHLY, FYNNEI. V lost 5 bases to trimming and J lost 1 base; unmatched junction nucleotides: 4. This CDR3 contains 15 residues. Here the CDR3 DNA reads TGTGCCAGCAGTATCGACAGGGGGCCCCAAGAGACCCAGTACTTC. Translation: CASSIDRGPQETQYF.

This clonotype was seen at least ten times. The chain recombines TRBV7-9 with TRBJ2-5, with 10 bases aligning to TRBD2. Germline lookup yields CDR1 SEHNR and CDR2 FQNEAQ (reference sequence). V lost 4 bases, J lost 7 bases, and 6 bases stayed unmatched. This CDR3 comprises 14 residues. As DNA, the CDR3 is TGTGCCAGCAGCTACGGACTAGCGGTGGGGACCCAGTACTTC. It codes for CASSYGLAVGTQYF.

Regarding this clonotype: The junction differs from germline at one of its ends, possibly a read error. The rearrangement joins TRBV20-1 to TRBJ2-7; D not resolved. The CDR3 loop spans 12 amino acids. Germline CDR1 is DFQATT and CDR2 is SNEGSKA (reference sequence). The CDR3 loop reads CGALDLPGEQYF. CDR3 DNA sequence: TGCGGTGCCTTAGACCTCCCGGGCGAGCAGTACTTC.

The chain has TRBV20-1 and TRBJ2-5; the D gene is possibly TRBD2 (5 bases). This CDR3 contains 11 residues. CDR1 is DFQATT, CDR2 SNEGSKA, per germline (reference sequence). V was trimmed by 3 bases and J by 13 bases, leaving 15 bases between them. This CDR3 is CSASSGKYRYF. The CDR3 region has the DNA TGCAGTGCTAGTTCGGGAAAGTACCGGTACTTC.

In regard to this clonotype: A much larger clonotype is one base distant, so this may be a read error. The conserved phenylalanine or tryptophan normally closing the CDR3 is absent here, so this likely arose from a read error. V is TRBV19 and J is TRBJ2-7, with a tentative D call TRBD1 (5 bases). Germline CDR1 LNHDA, CDR2 SQIVND (reference sequence). V was shortened by 5 bases and J by 6 bases, with 17 bases between the two germline ends. The CDR3 extends over 14 amino acids. This CDR3 reads CASSPDLGRIEQYL. CDR3 DNA: TGTGCCAGTAGTCCCGACTTGGGGCGTATCGAGCAGTACCTC.

This clonotype was observed at least ten times. The chain joins TRBV12-3 or TRBV12-4 to TRBJ2-5; D is perhaps TRBD2 (6 bases). The CDR3 contains 12 residues. Trimming left V 6 bases short and J 9 bases short, with 14 bases between. DNA for the CDR3: TGTGCCAGCAGAGATACGGGGGAGGCCCAGTACTTC. Protein sequence: CASRDTGEAQYF.

In this sample, this clonotype turned up once. This rearrangement joins TRBV9 to TRBJ1-5; a weak D match, TRBD1 (6 bases). From germline, CDR1 is SGDLS and CDR2 YYNGEE. CDR3 length equals 12 residues. In DNA form, the CDR3 reads TGTGCTAGAGCGACAGGTCATCAGCCCCAGCATTTT. Translating gives CARATGHQPQHF.

The V call is TRBV7-3, the J call TRBJ1-1; TRBD1 might be the D (5 bases). Germline V gene lookup returns CDR1 SGHTA and CDR2 FQGTGA. This CDR3 contains 14 residues. V was clipped by 3 bases and J by 1 base, with 9 bases between them. In nucleotides, the CDR3 is TGTGCCAGCAGCTTTCAGGGATGGAACACTGAAGCTTTCTTT. Amino acid sequence: CASSFQGWNTEAFF.

V usage is TRBV5-1 and J usage is TRBJ2-3; 9 bases are a match to TRBD2. The V gene end was trimmed by 0 bases and the J gene end by 6 bases; junction bases not matched to a gene: 14. CDR1 is SGHRS, CDR2 YFSETQ, per germline. The CDR3 has 18 residues. The CDR3 nucleotides read TGCGCCAGCAGCTTGGCCGTGGTTAGCGGGAGTCTTGGGGATACGCAGTATTTT. Amino acids: CASSLAVVSGSLGDTQYF.

The V gene is TRBV2, the J gene TRBJ2-7, with 14 positions matching TRBD2. The length of the CDR3 is 15 residues. Looked up from germline, CDR1 is SNHLY and CDR2 is FYNNEI. V lost 4 bases and J lost 4; bases outside the gene matches: 3. The chain's CDR3 is CASSGGTSGSYEQYF. The DNA for the CDR3 is TGTGCCAGCAGTGGCGGGACTAGCGGGAGTTACGAGCAGTACTTC.

This clonotype occurred a few times. This chain joins TRBV10-3 and TRBJ1-3; no clear D gene. The V end lost 7 bases, the J end lost 8 bases, and 15 bases lay between the germline ends. Germline loops: CDR1 ENHRY, CDR2 SYGVKD. The CDR3 runs to 13 residues. The CDR3 loop reads CAIKTEHGYTIYF. As DNA, the CDR3 is TGTGCCATCAAGACCGAGCATGGCTACACCATATATTTT.

This clonotype has a handful of counts. The chain links TRBV10-3 to TRBJ1-1; 8 bases match TRBD1. This CDR3 is 14 amino acids long. Germline V gene data show CDR1 as ENHRY and CDR2 as SYGVKD. The ends lost 4 bases at V and 5 bases at J; junction bases unmatched: 6. The CDR3 DNA reads TGTGCCATCAGTGGCGCAGGGGGCCGAACTGAAGCTTTCTTT. Translating gives CAISGAGGRTEAFF.